This T cell receptor beta chain was recovered during a study of blood T cell repertoires in COVID-19. Germline V lookup: CDR1 SGHRS, CDR2 YFSETQ. This CDR3 comprises 16 residues. Trimming stripped 3 bases from V and 0 bases from J, with 14 bases between. Enrolled through a virtual design, the participants were between about 18 and 89 years of age and came from about two dozen US areas. Sequencing was performed with immunoSEQ multiplex PCR; in TCRdb, only in-frame clones are kept and a portion is missing. The table has some 350,000 clones, over 80% seen once. The receptor was derived from a man aged 30-40 years who had recovered from COVID-19. V gene TRBV5-1 combines with J gene TRBJ2-3, with a possible D match to TRBD1 (5 bases). The specimen sequenced was PBMCs or T cells enriched from blood (not recorded which). This CDR3 is CASSYLDQGSTDTQYF. CDR3 bases: TGCGCCAGCAGCTATCTGGATCAGGGAAGCACAGATACGCAGTATTTT. Based on the CDR3 plus reference TRBV5-1 and TRBJ2-3, the full variable domain is KAGVTQTPRYLIKTRGQQVTLSCSPISGHRSVSWYQQTPGQGLQFLFEYFSETQRNKGNFPGRFSGRQFSNSRSEMNVSTLELGDSALYLCASSYLDQGSTDTQYFGPGTRLTVL.